A single sample gave rise to the 8 T cell receptor beta chains below, sequenced in a study of cytomegalovirus exposure and HLA in healthy donors. In the PCR, 60 Vbeta and 13 Jbeta primers were used. Sequencing used immunoSEQ multiplex PCR; TCRdb keeps in-frame clones, though not all of them. The profile covers over 150,000 clones, with roughly two thirds appearing a single time and over 2.5% taken by the ten largest. Sequenced: PBMCs. Receptor source: a woman under 40 in good health and CMV-seronegative.

The chain carries TRBV4-1 and TRBJ2-3, with TRBD1 matching 8 bases. The V and J ends lost 1 base and 5 bases, in that order; junction bases with no gene match: 2. Germline V gene lookup returns CDR1 MGHRA and CDR2 YSYEKL. CDR3 size: 14 residues. For the CDR3, the DNA is TGCGCCAGCAGCCAAGGCAGGGGGCAAGATACGCAGTATTTT. Translation: CASSQGRGQDTQYF.

This clone has just one count. The CDR3 protein is CASSLAGWNTEAFF. The CDR3 bases are TGCGCCAGCAGCTTGGCCGGTTGGAACACTGAAGCTTTCTTT. The chain is built from TRBV5-1 and TRBJ1-1, with D unresolved. Germline loops: CDR1 SGHRS, CDR2 YFSETQ. This CDR3 region has 14 residues. V was trimmed by 0 bases and J by 1 base, leaving 7 bases between them. The full variable domain, rest sourced from reference TRBV5-1 and TRBJ1-1, is KAGVTQTPRYLIKTRGQQVTLSCSPISGHRSVSWYQQTPGQGLQFLFEYFSETQRNKGNFPGRFSGRQFSNSRSEMNVSTLELGDSALYLCASSLAGWNTEAFFGQGTRLTVV.

The chain recombines TRBV4-2 with TRBJ2-1; 10 bases match TRBD2. Trimming at V came to 5 bases and at J to 3 bases, leaving 7 bases not matched to a gene. The CDR3 loop spans 16 amino acids. Germline V CDR1 and CDR2: LGHNA, YNFKEQ. The CDR3: CASSTPGTSVYNEQFF. The CDR3 coding sequence is TGTGCCAGCAGCACCCCCGGGACTAGCGTCTACAATGAGCAGTTCTTC.

The J gene is TRBJ2-7, the V gene TRBV27, with D possibly being TRBD1 (5 bases). CDR3 length: 16 residues. The V end was cut by 6 bases, the J end by 2 bases, with 20 bases between. CDR1 and CDR2 from the germline V gene are MNHEY and SMNVEV (reference sequence). In DNA form, the CDR3 reads TGTGCCAGCAGCCTGAGTCCCGCAGGGTTCACCTACGAGCAGTACTTC. The encoded protein is CASSLSPAGFTYEQYF.

The chain recombines TRBV5-1 with TRBJ1-6; TRBD1 matches 7 bases. V gave up 4 bases and J gave up 12 bases; unmatched junction bases: 7. The germline V gene has CDR1 SGHRS and CDR2 YFSETQ. The CDR3 is made up of 13 amino acids. CDR3 in amino acids: CASSPRDSEPLHF. The DNA for the CDR3 is TGCGCCAGCAGCCCGAGGGACAGCGAACCCCTCCACTTT.

V and J are TRBV9 and TRBJ2-7; TRBD2 matches 16 bases. With 2 bases clipped from V and 1 base from J, the junction kept 0 bases outside the gene matches. Germline loops: CDR1 SGDLS, CDR2 YYNGEE. The CDR3 extends over 16 amino acids. CDR3 protein: CASSVGLAGGSYEQYF. DNA for the CDR3: TGTGCCAGCAGCGTGGGACTAGCGGGAGGGTCCTACGAGCAGTACTTC.

CDR3 sequence: CASSQWRETQYF. Written as DNA, the CDR3 is TGTGCCAGCAGCCAATGGAGGGAGACCCAGTACTTC. The genes are TRBV14 and TRBJ2-5; D might be TRBD2 (5 bases). The CDR3 consists of 12 residues. V lost 2 bases, J lost 5 bases, and 6 bases lay in between. Germline V gene sequence: CDR1 SGHDN, CDR2 FVKESK.

This clone came up a few times. V is TRBV4-3 and J is TRBJ1-3, with D perhaps TRBD1 (6 bases). From germline, CDR1 is LGHNA and CDR2 YSLEER. V lost 0 bases and J 3 bases, leaving 12 bases between the germline ends. CDR3 size: 16 residues. CDR3 amino acids: CASSQDARGFGNTIYF. CDR3 nucleotides: TGCGCCAGCAGCCAAGACGCCAGGGGTTTTGGAAACACCATATATTTT.